Reported below is one TCR beta chain. Its antigen remains unidentified. The source of the sample is a study of PD-1 blockade in classical Hodgkin lymphoma. On the study more broadly: Treatment was intravenous nivolumab, 3 mg/kg every 2 weeks, until progression. Study outcomes and limitations: Complete responders' baseline diversity resembled that of newly diagnosed patients. Newly diagnosed patients were reported to exhibit reduced baseline TCR diversity relative to healthy donors. CD4+ TCR diversity, unlike CD8+, rose significantly by C4D1.

TCRdb keeps only in-frame clones here, not all; method: immunoSEQ multiplex PCR. The data contain 46,000 or so clones, 80% of them seen just once; the ten biggest clones take up 20% to 25%. Every patient experienced relapse after autologous stem cell transplantation, and brentuximab vedotin exposure varied. V lost 3 bases and J 2 bases, leaving 17 bases between the germline ends. The CDR3 runs 16 residues. Germline CDR1 reads SGHRS; CDR2 reads YFSETQ. The rearrangement links TRBV5-1 to TRBJ1-2; TRBD1 might be the D (6 bases). The sample was peripheral blood mononuclear cells (PBMCs), taken before the second cycle of nivolumab. This sequence was found in a human donor with classical Hodgkin lymphoma. CDR3 residues: CASSSSPGDKNYGYTF. The DNA for the CDR3 is TGCGCCAGCAGCTCGTCGCCAGGGGACAAAAACTATGGCTACACCTTC.